Listed below are T cell receptor beta chains from one sample, sequenced in a study of OX40 agonist ivuxolimab in advanced cancers. Method: immunoSEQ multiplex PCR; TCRdb's copy keeps in-frame clones and lacks some. The sample carries tens of thousands of clones, around 92% recorded once. The input for sequencing was CD4+ or CD8+ T cells sorted from blood, taken in a trial of the OX40 agonist ivuxolimab. Every receptor here comes from an adult with an advanced solid tumor such as melanoma, head and neck, liver or kidney cancer. Both conserved end residues are part of each CDR3. A D gene is named only where the DNA matches it firmly. Expanded clones are given a class, and other clones once, few, many or no size at all.

v_call: TRBV6-4; clone_size: .; d_call: TRBD1; j_call: TRBJ2-5; cdr3_nt: TGTGCCAGCAGCCAAGGACAGGGTAGCGCAGAGACCCAGTACTTC; cdr3_aa: CASSQGQGSAETQYF
v_call: TRBV19; clone_size: .; d_call: .; j_call: TRBJ1-1; cdr3_nt: TGTGCCAGCAGGGGCGCCATGAACACTGAAGCTTTCTTT; cdr3_aa: CASRGAMNTEAFF
v_call: TRBV7-9; clone_size: .; d_call: TRBD1; j_call: TRBJ1-2; cdr3_nt: TGTGCCAGCAGCCCAACAGGGGGTTTTGATGGCTACACCTTC; cdr3_aa: CASSPTGGFDGYTF
v_call: TRBV25-1; clone_size: once; d_call: .; j_call: TRBJ2-1; cdr3_nt: TGTGCCAGCAGTGATGGCGGGGCATACAATGAGCAGTTCTTC; cdr3_aa: CASSDGGAYNEQFF
v_call: TRBV5-1; clone_size: few; d_call: .; j_call: TRBJ2-7; cdr3_nt: TGCGCCAGCAGCTTGGGGGTTGACGAGCAGTACTTC; cdr3_aa: CASSLGVDEQYF
v_call: TRBV6-1; clone_size: .; d_call: .; j_call: TRBJ1-5; cdr3_nt: TGTGCCAGCAGTGATCCCGAGAATCAGCCCCAGCATTTT; cdr3_aa: CASSDPENQPQHF
v_call: TRBV6-1; clone_size: few; d_call: .; j_call: TRBJ2-7; cdr3_nt: TGTGCCACCCTGAGCTACGAGCAGTACTTC; cdr3_aa: CATLSYEQYF
v_call: TRBV6-5; clone_size: .; d_call: .; j_call: TRBJ2-3; cdr3_nt: TGTGCCAGCAGACCCGTGGAGTCAGATACGCAGTATTTT; cdr3_aa: CASRPVESDTQYF
v_call: TRBV19; clone_size: .; d_call: TRBD1; j_call: TRBJ2-1; cdr3_nt: TGTGCCAGTAGTCGGGACAGATTGATGGATGAGCAGTTCTTC; cdr3_aa: CASSRDRLMDEQFF
v_call: TRBV23-1; clone_size: .; d_call: .; j_call: TRBJ1-2; cdr3_nt: TGCGCCAGCAGTCAATCCCCCAGGTACTCTAACTATGGCTACACCTTC; cdr3_aa: CASSQSPRYSNYGYTF
v_call: TRBV19; clone_size: once; d_call: .; j_call: TRBJ1-1; cdr3_nt: TGTGCCAGTAGTCCGGGACTGGTCGACGCCACTGAAGCTTTCTTT; cdr3_aa: CASSPGLVDATEAFF
v_call: TRBV7-9; clone_size: .; d_call: .; j_call: TRBJ2-1; cdr3_nt: TGTGCCAGCAGCTTAGGGGGGTTGACGGGGAATTCCTACAATGAGCAGTTCTTC; cdr3_aa: CASSLGGLTGNSYNEQFF
v_call: TRBV7-9; clone_size: .; d_call: .; j_call: TRBJ2-7; cdr3_nt: TGTGCCAGCAGCTTAGCGTTGGGGGACTACGAGCAGTACTTC; cdr3_aa: CASSLALGDYEQYF
v_call: TRBV6-4; clone_size: .; d_call: .; j_call: TRBJ2-3; cdr3_nt: TGTGCCAGCAGTGACTCCGGGGGTGGAGATACGCAGTATTTT; cdr3_aa: CASSDSGGGDTQYF
v_call: TRBV6-6; clone_size: .; d_call: TRBD1; j_call: TRBJ1-2; cdr3_nt: TGTGCCAGCAGGCGGGACAGGGGGCTTGGCTACACCTTC; cdr3_aa: CASRRDRGLGYTF
v_call: TRBV7-2; clone_size: .; d_call: TRBD1; j_call: TRBJ2-1; cdr3_nt: TGTGCCAGCAGCACGACACCCGGGACAGGGTTCAATGAGCAGTTCTTC; cdr3_aa: CASSTTPGTGFNEQFF
v_call: TRBV7-9; clone_size: .; d_call: TRBD1; j_call: TRBJ2-7; cdr3_nt: TGTGCCAGCAGCTTACAGGGGGCAAGGGAAGGCTACGAGCAGTACTTC; cdr3_aa: CASSLQGAREGYEQYF
v_call: TRBV7-8; clone_size: .; d_call: .; j_call: TRBJ1-2; cdr3_nt: TGTGCCAGCAGCTTAGGGTGGAAAGGGGGGACTGGTGGCTACACCTTC; cdr3_aa: CASSLGWKGGTGGYTF
v_call: TRBV7-6; clone_size: .; d_call: .; j_call: TRBJ1-5; cdr3_nt: TGTGCCAGCAGCCAGACAGCAAATCAGCCCCAGCATTTT; cdr3_aa: CASSQTANQPQHF
v_call: TRBV7-9; clone_size: .; d_call: TRBD1; j_call: TRBJ1-5; cdr3_nt: TGTGCCAGCAGCTTAGTATTCGGGGGACAGGGGAATTTTCAGCCCCAGCATTTT; cdr3_aa: CASSLVFGGQGNFQPQHF
v_call: TRBV5-4; clone_size: .; d_call: .; j_call: TRBJ2-1; cdr3_nt: TGTGCCAGCAGCCTTACCCGGAACAATGAGCAGTTCTTC; cdr3_aa: CASSLTRNNEQFF
v_call: TRBV7-2; clone_size: .; d_call: .; j_call: TRBJ1-2; cdr3_nt: TGTGCCAGCAGCTTAGGGGGGGCAGGCTATGGCTACACCTTC; cdr3_aa: CASSLGGAGYGYTF
v_call: TRBV6-4; clone_size: .; d_call: TRBD2; j_call: TRBJ2-2; cdr3_nt: TGTGCCAGCAGTGACCGGGAGGCCGGGGAGCTGTTTTTT; cdr3_aa: CASSDREAGELFF
v_call: TRBV7-6; clone_size: .; d_call: TRBD2; j_call: TRBJ2-7; cdr3_nt: TGTGCCAGCAGCTACCAAGCCACTAGCGGGGGGGCCCCCTACGAGCAGTACTTC; cdr3_aa: CASSYQATSGGAPYEQYF
v_call: TRBV28; clone_size: .; d_call: TRBD2; j_call: TRBJ2-7; cdr3_nt: TGTGCCAGCAGTTTGGGGGGGATGCCCTACGAGCAGTACTTC; cdr3_aa: CASSLGGMPYEQYF
v_call: TRBV7-9; clone_size: .; d_call: .; j_call: TRBJ2-7; cdr3_nt: TGTGCCAGCAGCCCCCCTCTTGGGTCCTACGAGCAGTACTTC; cdr3_aa: CASSPPLGSYEQYF
v_call: TRBV25-1; clone_size: once; d_call: .; j_call: TRBJ1-2; cdr3_nt: TGTGCCAGCAGTGAATCAGAACAGGACTATGGCTACACCTTC; cdr3_aa: CASSESEQDYGYTF
v_call: TRBV9; clone_size: .; d_call: TRBD2; j_call: TRBJ2-7; cdr3_nt: TGTGCCAGCAGCGTAGGGGCTAGCGGGGGCTCCTACGAGCAGTACTTC; cdr3_aa: CASSVGASGGSYEQYF
v_call: TRBV7-9; clone_size: few; d_call: .; j_call: TRBJ1-2; cdr3_nt: TGTGCCAGCAGCTTGGGTGAAGGCGGCTACACCTTC; cdr3_aa: CASSLGEGGYTF
v_call: TRBV5-8; clone_size: .; d_call: .; j_call: TRBJ1-4; cdr3_nt: TGTGCCAGCAGCTCGCAGGGTGCCACTAATGAAAAACTGTTTTTT; cdr3_aa: CASSSQGATNEKLFF
v_call: TRBV5-3; clone_size: .; d_call: .; j_call: TRBJ1-2; cdr3_nt: TGTGCCAGAAGCTTGGGTCAAAGAAACTATGGCTACACCTTC; cdr3_aa: CARSLGQRNYGYTF
v_call: TRBV5-5; clone_size: .; d_call: .; j_call: TRBJ1-2; cdr3_nt: TGTGCCAGCAGCTTGGGACAACCGTTTAGCTATGGCTACACCTTC; cdr3_aa: CASSLGQPFSYGYTF
v_call: TRBV7-8; clone_size: .; d_call: .; j_call: TRBJ1-3; cdr3_nt: TGTGCCAGCAGCTTATACCCCGAGGGCTCTGGAAACACCATATATTTT; cdr3_aa: CASSLYPEGSGNTIYF
v_call: TRBV13; clone_size: .; d_call: TRBD1; j_call: TRBJ2-7; cdr3_nt: TGTGCCAGCAGCCCGAATCCGGGACAGGGCCACGAGCAGTACTTC; cdr3_aa: CASSPNPGQGHEQYF
v_call: TRBV6-1; clone_size: .; d_call: .; j_call: TRBJ2-5; cdr3_nt: TGTGCCAGCAGTGGGTACGAGGGACGAGCGTTGGGCCAAGAGACCCAGTACTTC; cdr3_aa: CASSGYEGRALGQETQYF
v_call: TRBV6-5; clone_size: .; d_call: .; j_call: TRBJ1-1; cdr3_nt: TGTGCCAGCAGTTACGGGTATCAGGAGCTGAACACTGAAGCTTTCTTT; cdr3_aa: CASSYGYQELNTEAFF
v_call: TRBV5-1; clone_size: .; d_call: TRBD1; j_call: TRBJ2-7; cdr3_nt: TGCGCCAGCAGCTTGCCCGAGACAGGGAGTGGGGCCTACGAGCAGTACTTC; cdr3_aa: CASSLPETGSGAYEQYF
v_call: TRBV6-1; clone_size: .; d_call: .; j_call: TRBJ1-1; cdr3_nt: TGTGCCAGCAGTGGGTGGCGGCAGCCGAACACTGAAGCTTTCTTT; cdr3_aa: CASSGWRQPNTEAFF
v_call: TRBV7-9; clone_size: .; d_call: .; j_call: TRBJ1-5; cdr3_nt: TGTGCCAGTAGGCCTTGGGGGGACAATCAGCCCCAGCATTTT; cdr3_aa: CASRPWGDNQPQHF
v_call: TRBV4-3; clone_size: .; d_call: TRBD1; j_call: TRBJ2-7; cdr3_nt: TGCGCCAGCAGCCAGGCTAGACAGGGCTCCTACGAGCAGTACTTC; cdr3_aa: CASSQARQGSYEQYF
v_call: TRBV6-1; clone_size: .; d_call: .; j_call: TRBJ1-2; cdr3_nt: TGTGCCAGCAGTGAAGATGGCTGGGGTTACTATGGCTACACCTTC; cdr3_aa: CASSEDGWGYYGYTF
v_call: TRBV19; clone_size: .; d_call: TRBD1; j_call: TRBJ2-7; cdr3_nt: TGTGCCACACGACAGGGGACGAGCGCAGTGGGCGAGCAGTACTTC; cdr3_aa: CATRQGTSAVGEQYF
v_call: TRBV27; clone_size: .; d_call: .; j_call: TRBJ2-7; cdr3_nt: TGTGCCAGCAGTCTTTGGGCGAGGGGTTACGAGCAGTACTTC; cdr3_aa: CASSLWARGYEQYF
v_call: TRBV11-2; clone_size: .; d_call: .; j_call: TRBJ2-7; cdr3_nt: TGTGCCAGCAGCTCCCCCCCCTACGAGCAGTACTTC; cdr3_aa: CASSSPPYEQYF
v_call: TRBV30; clone_size: .; d_call: .; j_call: TRBJ2-7; cdr3_nt: TGTGCCTGGAGTGGCAGGGCCAGCTCCTACGAGCAGTACTTC; cdr3_aa: CAWSGRASSYEQYF
v_call: TRBV18; clone_size: .; d_call: .; j_call: TRBJ1-1; cdr3_nt: TGTGCCAGCTCGCCGGTCGGGGCCGATCCGAACACTGAAGCTTTCTTT; cdr3_aa: CASSPVGADPNTEAFF
v_call: TRBV7-9; clone_size: .; d_call: TRBD1; j_call: TRBJ1-1; cdr3_nt: TGTGCCAGCAGACGAACCGGGACAGGGGTCGGCACTGAAGCTTTCTTT; cdr3_aa: CASRRTGTGVGTEAFF
v_call: TRBV18; clone_size: .; d_call: TRBD1; j_call: TRBJ2-7; cdr3_nt: TGTGCCAGCTCACCTGGACAGGGGGCCTACGAGCAGTACTTC; cdr3_aa: CASSPGQGAYEQYF
v_call: TRBV7-2; clone_size: .; d_call: .; j_call: TRBJ2-3; cdr3_nt: TGTGCCAGCAGCGAGAGGTGGGGCACAGATACGCAGTATTTT; cdr3_aa: CASSERWGTDTQYF
v_call: TRBV7-9; clone_size: .; d_call: TRBD1; j_call: TRBJ1-2; cdr3_nt: TGTGCCAGCAGCTTAGCCGACAGGGCGGATGGCTACACCTTC; cdr3_aa: CASSLADRADGYTF
v_call: TRBV6-5; clone_size: .; d_call: TRBD1; j_call: TRBJ2-7; cdr3_nt: TGTGCCAGCAGTTACTCACAGGGGGAAGAAGCCTACGAGCAGTACTTC; cdr3_aa: CASSYSQGEEAYEQYF
v_call: TRBV7-9; clone_size: .; d_call: .; j_call: TRBJ1-1; cdr3_nt: TGTGCCAGCAGCCCCCCGAGCGGGGGAGGGTACACTGAAGCTTTCTTT; cdr3_aa: CASSPPSGGGYTEAFF
v_call: TRBV9; clone_size: .; d_call: .; j_call: TRBJ1-3; cdr3_nt: TGTGCCAGCAGCCATGACAGGAGTGGAAACACCATATATTTT; cdr3_aa: CASSHDRSGNTIYF
v_call: TRBV7-9; clone_size: .; d_call: .; j_call: TRBJ1-2; cdr3_nt: TGTGCCAGCAGCTTACCGGGATCCTACTGGGGCTACACCTTC; cdr3_aa: CASSLPGSYWGYTF
v_call: TRBV5-4; clone_size: .; d_call: .; j_call: TRBJ1-1; cdr3_nt: TGTGCCAGCAGCCCCGGGCCTCACACTGAAGCTTTCTTT; cdr3_aa: CASSPGPHTEAFF
v_call: TRBV4-1; clone_size: .; d_call: TRBD1; j_call: TRBJ2-2; cdr3_nt: TGCGCCAGCAGAGATACCGGGACAGGCACCGGGGAGCTGTTTTTT; cdr3_aa: CASRDTGTGTGELFF
v_call: TRBV18; clone_size: .; d_call: .; j_call: TRBJ2-2; cdr3_nt: TGTGCCAGCTCCGGAAAGGGGGTGGCGACCGGGGAGCTGTTTTTT; cdr3_aa: CASSGKGVATGELFF
v_call: TRBV19; clone_size: .; d_call: .; j_call: TRBJ1-1; cdr3_nt: TGTGCCAGTAGAAATAACCGGGACACCTACCGGAACACTGAAGCTTTCTTT; cdr3_aa: CASRNNRDTYRNTEAFF
v_call: TRBV5-6; clone_size: .; d_call: .; j_call: TRBJ2-7; cdr3_nt: TGTGCCAGCAGGCCACAGATGGGGGTCCCCTACGAGCAGTACTTC; cdr3_aa: CASRPQMGVPYEQYF
v_call: TRBV4-1; clone_size: .; d_call: .; j_call: TRBJ2-1; cdr3_nt: TGCGCCAGCAGCCAAGGAGGAAACCTATACAATGAGCAGTTCTTC; cdr3_aa: CASSQGGNLYNEQFF